What follows is one T cell receptor (beta chain) and its context. Antigen: not known. This CDR3 comprises 14 residues. Per the germline V gene, CDR1 is SGHVS and CDR2 is FQNEAQ. The V gene lost 2 bases and the J gene lost 1 base, with 8 bases spanning the gap. This entry is derived from a study of cytomegalovirus exposure and HLA in healthy donors. About the research overall: An early data release held around 80 million unique TCRs from HLA-typed donors. Broader study findings: Reported performance of the classifier showed diagnosis of cytomegalovirus status with high specificity and sensitivity. Later analysis demonstrated an association between a missense DCLRE1C variant and TCR beta V- and J-gene trimming.

The PCR had 60 Vbeta and 13 Jbeta primers. Measured with immunoSEQ multiplex PCR; TCRdb has only the in-frame clones, and not every one. The data hold 150,000 to 200,000 clones, with roughly four fifths observed a single time. Sequences were obtained from PBMCs. The gene calls are TRBV7-8 and TRBJ1-1; unclear D gene. The source of this sequence is a woman aged 25 to 45 in good health and CMV-seropositive. CDR3: CASSLKRENTEAFF. The DNA for the CDR3 is TGTGCCAGCAGCTTAAAGAGGGAGAACACTGAAGCTTTCTTT.